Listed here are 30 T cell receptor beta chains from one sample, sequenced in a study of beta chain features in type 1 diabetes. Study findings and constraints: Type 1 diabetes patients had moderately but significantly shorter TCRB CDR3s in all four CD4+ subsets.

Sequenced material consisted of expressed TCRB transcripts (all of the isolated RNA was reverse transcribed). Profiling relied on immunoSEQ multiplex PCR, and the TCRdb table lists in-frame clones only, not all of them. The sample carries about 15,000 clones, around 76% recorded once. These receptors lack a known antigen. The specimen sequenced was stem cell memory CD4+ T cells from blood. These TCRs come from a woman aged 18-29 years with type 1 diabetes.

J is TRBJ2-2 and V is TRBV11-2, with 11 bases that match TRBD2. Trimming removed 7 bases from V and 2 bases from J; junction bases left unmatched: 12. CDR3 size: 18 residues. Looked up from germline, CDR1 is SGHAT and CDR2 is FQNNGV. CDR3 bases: TGTGCCAGCACCAATAAGGGGGGGACTAGCGGCAACACCGGGGAGCTGTTTTTT. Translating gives CASTNKGGTSGNTGELFF. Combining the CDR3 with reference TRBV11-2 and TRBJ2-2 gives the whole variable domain EAGVAQSPRYKIIEKRQSVAFWCNPISGHATLYWYQQILGQGPKLLIQFQNNGVVDDSQLPKDRFSAERLKGVDSTLKIQPAKLEDSAVYLCASTNKGGTSGNTGELFFGEGSRLTVL.

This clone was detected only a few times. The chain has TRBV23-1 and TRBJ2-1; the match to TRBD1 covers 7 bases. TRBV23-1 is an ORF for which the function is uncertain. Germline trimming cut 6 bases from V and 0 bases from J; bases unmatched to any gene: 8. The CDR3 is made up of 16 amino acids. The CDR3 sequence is CASRMPRQGSYNEQFF. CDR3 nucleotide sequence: TGCGCCAGCAGAATGCCCCGACAGGGCTCCTACAATGAGCAGTTCTTC.

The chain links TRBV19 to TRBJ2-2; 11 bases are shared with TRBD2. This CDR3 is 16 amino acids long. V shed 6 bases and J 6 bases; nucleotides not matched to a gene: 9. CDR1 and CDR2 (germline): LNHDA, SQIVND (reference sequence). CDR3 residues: CASSNLAGGQAGELFF. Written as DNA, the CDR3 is TGTGCCAGTAGCAACCTAGCGGGAGGACAGGCCGGGGAGCTGTTTTTT.

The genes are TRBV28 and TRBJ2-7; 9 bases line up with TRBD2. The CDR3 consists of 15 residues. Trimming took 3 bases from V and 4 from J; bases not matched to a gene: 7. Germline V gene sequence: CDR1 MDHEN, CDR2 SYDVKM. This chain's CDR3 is CASSLGGRAGYEQYF. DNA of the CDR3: TGTGCCAGCAGTTTGGGCGGGAGGGCTGGGTACGAGCAGTACTTC.

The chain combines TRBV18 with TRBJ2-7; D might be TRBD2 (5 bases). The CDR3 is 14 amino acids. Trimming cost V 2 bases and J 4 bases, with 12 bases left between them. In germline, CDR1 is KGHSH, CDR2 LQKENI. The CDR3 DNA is TGTGCCAGCTCACCAGGAGGAGAAGCTTACGAGCAGTACGTC. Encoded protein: CASSPGGEAYEQYV.

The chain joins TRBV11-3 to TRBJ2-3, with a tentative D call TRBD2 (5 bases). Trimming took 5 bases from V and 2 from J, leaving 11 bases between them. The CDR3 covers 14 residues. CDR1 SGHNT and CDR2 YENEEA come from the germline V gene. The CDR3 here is CASSPGLPTDTQYF. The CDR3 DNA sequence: TGTGCCAGCAGCCCCGGACTTCCCACAGATACGCAGTATTTT.

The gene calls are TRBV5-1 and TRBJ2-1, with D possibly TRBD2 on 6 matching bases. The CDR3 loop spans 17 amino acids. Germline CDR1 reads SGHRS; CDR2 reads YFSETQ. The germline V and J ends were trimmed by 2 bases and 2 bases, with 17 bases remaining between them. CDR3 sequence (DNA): TGCGCCAGCAGCTTCGAAAGACTAGTATTGGCCTACAATGAGCAGTTCTTC. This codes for CASSFERLVLAYNEQFF.

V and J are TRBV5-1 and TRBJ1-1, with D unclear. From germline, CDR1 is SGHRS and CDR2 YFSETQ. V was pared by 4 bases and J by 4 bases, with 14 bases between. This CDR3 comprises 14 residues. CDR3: CASSPRGLVTEAFF. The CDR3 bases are TGCGCCAGCAGCCCCCGCGGGTTGGTCACTGAAGCTTTCTTT.

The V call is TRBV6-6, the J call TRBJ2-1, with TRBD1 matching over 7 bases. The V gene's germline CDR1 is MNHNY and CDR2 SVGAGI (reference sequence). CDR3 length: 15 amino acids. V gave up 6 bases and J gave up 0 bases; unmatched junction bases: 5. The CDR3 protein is CASRIQGSSYNEQFF. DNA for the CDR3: TGTGCCAGCAGAATACAGGGGTCCTCCTACAATGAGCAGTTCTTC.

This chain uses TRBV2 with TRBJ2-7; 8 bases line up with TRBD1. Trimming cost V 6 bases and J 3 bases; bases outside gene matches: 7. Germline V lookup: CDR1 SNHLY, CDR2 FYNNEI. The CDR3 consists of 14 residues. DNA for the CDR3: TGTGCCAGCAGAGATGGACAGGGTCACTACGAGCAGTACTTC. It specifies CASRDGQGHYEQYF.

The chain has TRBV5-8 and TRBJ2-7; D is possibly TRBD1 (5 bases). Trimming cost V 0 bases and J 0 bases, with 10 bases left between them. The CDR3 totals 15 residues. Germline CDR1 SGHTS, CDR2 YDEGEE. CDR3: CASSLGQTVSYEQYF. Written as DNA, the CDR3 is TGTGCCAGCAGCTTGGGACAGACGGTCTCCTACGAGCAGTACTTC.

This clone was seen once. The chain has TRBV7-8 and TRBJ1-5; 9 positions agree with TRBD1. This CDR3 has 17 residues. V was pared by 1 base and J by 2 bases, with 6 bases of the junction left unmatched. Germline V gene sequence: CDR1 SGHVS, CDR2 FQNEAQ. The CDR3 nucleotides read TGTGCCAGCAGCTTAGAGGGACAGGGTTATGGCAATCAGCCCCAGCATTTT. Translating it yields CASSLEGQGYGNQPQHF.

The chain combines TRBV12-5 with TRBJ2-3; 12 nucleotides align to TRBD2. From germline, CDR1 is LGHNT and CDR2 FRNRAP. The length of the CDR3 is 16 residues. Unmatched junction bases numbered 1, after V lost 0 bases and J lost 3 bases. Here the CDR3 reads CASGLVLAGGTDTQYF. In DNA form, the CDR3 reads TGTGCTAGTGGTTTGGTCCTAGCGGGGGGGACAGATACGCAGTATTTT.

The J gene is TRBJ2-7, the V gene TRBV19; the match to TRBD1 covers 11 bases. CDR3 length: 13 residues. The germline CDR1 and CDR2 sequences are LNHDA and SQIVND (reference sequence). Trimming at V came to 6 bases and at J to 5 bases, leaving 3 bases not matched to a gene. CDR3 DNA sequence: TGTGCCAGTAGCCCGGGACAGGGGGACGAGCAGTACTTC. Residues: CASSPGQGDEQYF.

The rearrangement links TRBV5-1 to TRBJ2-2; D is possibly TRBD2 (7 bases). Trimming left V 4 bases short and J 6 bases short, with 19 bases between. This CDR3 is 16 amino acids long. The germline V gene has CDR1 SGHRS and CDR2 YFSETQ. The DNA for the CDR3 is TGCGCCAGCAGCGCAGGGACTATGGGGGCAGCCGGGGAGCTGTTTTTT. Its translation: CASSAGTMGAAGELFF.

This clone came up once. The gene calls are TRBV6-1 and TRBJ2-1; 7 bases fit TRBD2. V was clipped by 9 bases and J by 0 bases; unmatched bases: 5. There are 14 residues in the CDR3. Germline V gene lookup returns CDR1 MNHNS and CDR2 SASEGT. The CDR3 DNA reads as TGTGCCAGTACCGGGAGGCCCTCCTACAATGAGCAGTTCTTC. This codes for CASTGRPSYNEQFF.

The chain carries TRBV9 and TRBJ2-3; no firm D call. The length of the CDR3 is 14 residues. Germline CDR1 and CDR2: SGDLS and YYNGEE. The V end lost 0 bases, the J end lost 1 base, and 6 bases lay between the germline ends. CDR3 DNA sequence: TGTGCCAGCAGCGTAGGTCCAGGCACAGATACGCAGTATTTT. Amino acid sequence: CASSVGPGTDTQYF.

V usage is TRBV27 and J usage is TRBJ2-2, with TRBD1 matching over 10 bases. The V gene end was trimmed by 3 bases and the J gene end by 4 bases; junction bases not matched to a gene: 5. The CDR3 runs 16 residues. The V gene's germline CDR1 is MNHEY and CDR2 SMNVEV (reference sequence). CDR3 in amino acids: CASSLGTGEVTGELFF. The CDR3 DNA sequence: TGTGCCAGCAGTTTGGGGACAGGGGAGGTCACCGGGGAGCTGTTTTTT.

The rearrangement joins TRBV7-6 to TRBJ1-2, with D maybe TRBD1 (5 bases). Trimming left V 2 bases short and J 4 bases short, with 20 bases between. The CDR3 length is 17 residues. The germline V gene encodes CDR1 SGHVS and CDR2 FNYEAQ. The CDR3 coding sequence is TGTGCCAGCAGCTTATTCGTGAAGGGGCAGGCCCCCTATGGCTACACCTTC. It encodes CASSLFVKGQAPYGYTF.

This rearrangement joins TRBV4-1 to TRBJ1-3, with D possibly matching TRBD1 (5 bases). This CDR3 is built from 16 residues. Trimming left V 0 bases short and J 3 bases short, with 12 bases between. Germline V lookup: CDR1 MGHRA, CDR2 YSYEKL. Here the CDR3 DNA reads TGCGCCAGCAGCCAAGACCTGGGGCTCGGTGGAAACACCATATATTTT. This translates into CASSQDLGLGGNTIYF.

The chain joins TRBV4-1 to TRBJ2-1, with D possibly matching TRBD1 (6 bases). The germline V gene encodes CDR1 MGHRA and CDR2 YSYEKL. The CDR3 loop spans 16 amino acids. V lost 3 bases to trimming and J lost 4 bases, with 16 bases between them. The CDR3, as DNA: TGCGCCAGCAGCCATCCGACAGGATCTCGTTACAATGAGCAGTTCTTC. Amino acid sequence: CASSHPTGSRYNEQFF.

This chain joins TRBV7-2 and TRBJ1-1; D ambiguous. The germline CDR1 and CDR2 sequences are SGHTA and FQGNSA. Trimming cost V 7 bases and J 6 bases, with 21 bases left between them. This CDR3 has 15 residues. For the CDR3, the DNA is TGTGCCAGCACCTCCAAAGAGGGTTGGCGCCCTGAAGCTTTCTTT. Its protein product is CASTSKEGWRPEAFF. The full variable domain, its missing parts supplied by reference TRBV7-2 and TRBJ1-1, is GAGVSQSPSNKVTEKGKDVELRCDPISGHTALYWYRQSLGQGLEFLIYFQGNSAPDKSGLPSDRFSAERTGGSVSTLTIQRTQQEDSAVYLCASTSKEGWRPEAFFGQGTRLTVV.

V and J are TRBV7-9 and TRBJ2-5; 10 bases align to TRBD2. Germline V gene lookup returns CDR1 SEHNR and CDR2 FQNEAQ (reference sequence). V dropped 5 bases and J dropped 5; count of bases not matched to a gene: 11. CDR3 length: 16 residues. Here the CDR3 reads CASSPRRGLARETQYF. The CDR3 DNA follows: TGTGCCAGCAGCCCCCGTAGGGGACTAGCGCGGGAGACCCAGTACTTC.

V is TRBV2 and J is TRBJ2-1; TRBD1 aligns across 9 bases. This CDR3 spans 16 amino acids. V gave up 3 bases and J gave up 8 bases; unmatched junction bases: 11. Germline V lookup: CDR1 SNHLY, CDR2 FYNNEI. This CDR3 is CASSDFGTGRKDEQFF. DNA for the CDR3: TGTGCCAGCAGTGATTTTGGGACAGGGAGGAAGGATGAGCAGTTCTTC. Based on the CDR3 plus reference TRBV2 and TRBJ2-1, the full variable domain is EPEVTQTPSHQVTQMGQEVILRCVPISNHLYFYWYRQILGQKVEFLVSFYNNEISEKSEIFDDQFSVERPDGSNFTLKIRSTKLEDSAMYFCASSDFGTGRKDEQFFGPGTRLTVL.

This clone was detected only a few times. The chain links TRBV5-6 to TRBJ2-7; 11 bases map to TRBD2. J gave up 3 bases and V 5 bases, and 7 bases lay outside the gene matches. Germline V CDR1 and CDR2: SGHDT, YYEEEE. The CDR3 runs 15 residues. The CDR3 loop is CASRALAGGLYEQYV. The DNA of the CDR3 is TGTGCCAGCAGAGCCCTAGCGGGAGGACTCTACGAGCAGTACGTC.

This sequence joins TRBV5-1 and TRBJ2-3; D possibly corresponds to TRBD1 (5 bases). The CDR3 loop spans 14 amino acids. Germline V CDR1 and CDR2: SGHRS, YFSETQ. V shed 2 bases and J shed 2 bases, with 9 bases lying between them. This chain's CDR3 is CASSFRTNTDTQYF. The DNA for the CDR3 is TGCGCCAGCAGCTTTCGGACAAACACAGATACGCAGTATTTT.

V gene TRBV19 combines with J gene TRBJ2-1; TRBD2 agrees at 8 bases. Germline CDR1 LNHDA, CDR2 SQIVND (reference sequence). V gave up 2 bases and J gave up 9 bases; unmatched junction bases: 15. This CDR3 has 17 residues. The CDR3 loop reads CASSIWGSESGRREQFF. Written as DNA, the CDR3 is TGTGCCAGTAGTATATGGGGCAGTGAGAGCGGGAGACGTGAGCAGTTCTTC.

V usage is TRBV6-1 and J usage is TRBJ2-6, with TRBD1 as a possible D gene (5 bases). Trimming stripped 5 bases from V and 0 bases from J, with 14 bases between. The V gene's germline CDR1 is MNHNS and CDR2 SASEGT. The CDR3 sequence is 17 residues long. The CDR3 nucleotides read TGTGCCAGCAGTCAAGAAGACAGAAGCTCTGGGGCCAACGTCCTGACTTTC. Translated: CASSQEDRSSGANVLTF.

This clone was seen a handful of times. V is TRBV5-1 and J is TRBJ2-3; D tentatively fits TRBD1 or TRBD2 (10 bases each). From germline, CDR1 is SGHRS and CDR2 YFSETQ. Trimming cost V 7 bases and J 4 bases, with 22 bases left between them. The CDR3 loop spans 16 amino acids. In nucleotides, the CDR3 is TGCGCCAGCCGACAGGGGGCTAGCGGGAGCTCAGATACGCAGTATTTT. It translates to CASRQGASGSSDTQYF.

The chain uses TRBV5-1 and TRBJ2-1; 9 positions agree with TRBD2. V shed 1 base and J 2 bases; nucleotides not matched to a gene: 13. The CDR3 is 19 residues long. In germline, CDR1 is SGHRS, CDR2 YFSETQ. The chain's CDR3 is CASSLRPSGNTITYNEQFF. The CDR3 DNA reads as TGCGCCAGCAGCTTGAGGCCTAGCGGGAATACGATAACCTACAATGAGCAGTTCTTC.